The clone carrying this T cell receptor beta chain was observed a single time. Antigen specificity is unknown. The test was conducted at deep level. TCRdb's copy holds only in-frame clones and misses some; the assay was immunoSEQ multiplex PCR. The table records roughly 760,000 clones, approximately 79% of them present only once. The V gene lost 0 bases and the J gene lost 0 bases, with 9 bases spanning the gap. The CDR3 has 16 residues. The germline V gene has CDR1 SGHKS and CDR2 YYEKEE (reference sequence). The data originate from a study of shared clonotypes between healthy human individuals. Study-level results: The study found lower generation probabilities in non-shared clonotypes than in those shared by all four donors.

The V and J genes are TRBV5-5 and TRBJ1-4; D unclear. This receptor was taken from a woman in her 30s in good health. Sequencing used memory CD4+ T cells sorted from blood. Noted subset: CD45RA-negative fraction. CDR3 coding DNA: TGTGCCAGCAGCTTGGGTCGGACCTCAACTAATGAAAAACTGTTTTTT. Protein: CASSLGRTSTNEKLFF.